Listed below are T cell receptor beta chains from one sample, sequenced in a study of human T cells and chemical hapten exposure. Each CDR3 protein gets one entry after TCRdb re-called the RACE reads with MiXCR. The sample carries roughly 380,000 distinct CDR3 sequences, 5.1% recorded once. The sequenced sample was whole blood, obtained in connection with sensitization to the hapten diphenylcyclopropenone (DPC). The receptors were gathered from a woman in her 50s with alopecia areata. Some clones in this sample may be carry-over from other donors' samples. Each CDR3 is given with its conserved first and last residue. A D gene is named only where the DNA matches it firmly. Part of the rows lack a size; the others show once, few, many or a class for expanded clones.

v_call	clone_size	d_call	cdr3_length	j_call	cdr3_aa	cdr3_nt
TRBV10-3	few	TRBD1	14	TRBJ1-2	CAISSGTGNYGYTF	TGTGCCATCAGTTCCGGGACAGGGAACTATGGCTACACCTTC
TRBV11-2	NA	NA	15	TRBJ1-2	CASSLDGAGDYGYTF	TGTGCCAGCAGCTTAGATGGTGCCGGAGACTATGGCTACACCTTC
TRBV7-2	many	NA	13	TRBJ2-5	CASSSPYGETQYF	TGTGCCAGCAGCTCTCCCTACGGGGAGACCCAGTACTTC
TRBV6-1	NA	TRBD1	17	TRBJ2-1	CASSATFNRGLYNEQFF	TGTGCCAGCAGCGCAACATTTAACAGGGGGCTCTACAATGAGCAGTTCTTC
TRBV27	many	NA	13	TRBJ2-7	CASSPGPRYEQYF	TGTGCCAGCAGCCCCGGGCCTCGCTACGAGCAGTACTTC
TRBV21-1	few	NA	13	TRBJ1-2	CASSKVGGRSYTF	TGTGCCAGCAGCAAAGTTGGGGGCCGGTCCTACACCTTC
TRBV12-3/TRBV12-4	many	TRBD2	13	TRBJ2-7	CASSLGLEYEQYF	TGTGCCAGCAGTTTGGGACTAGAGTACGAGCAGTACTTC
TRBV20-1	many	TRBD1	13	TRBJ2-7	CSAGQGAGREQYF	TGCAGCGCCGGACAGGGGGCGGGTCGGGAGCAGTACTTC
TRBV28	NA	NA	14	TRBJ2-2	CASNVWEHTGELFF	TGTGCCAGCAACGTATGGGAGCACACCGGGGAGCTGTTTTTT
TRBV20-1	few	NA	14	TRBJ2-4	CSARSVGFRNIQYF	TGCAGTGCTAGATCGGTGGGGTTCAGAAACATTCAGTACTTC
TRBV28	few	NA	13	TRBJ2-7	CASSLGPLYEQYF	TGTGCCAGCAGTTTAGGGCCGCTATACGAGCAGTACTTC
TRBV7-9	many	NA	14	TRBJ1-4	CASSLGSGNEKLFF	TGTGCCAGCAGCTTAGGAAGTGGTAATGAAAAACTGTTTTTT
TRBV29-1	many	TRBD1	17	TRBJ1-3	CSAFPGTGGADGNTIYF	TGCAGCGCTTTCCCCGGGACAGGGGGCGCGGACGGAAACACCATATATTTT
TRBV12-3/TRBV12-4	many	TRBD1	15	TRBJ2-3	CASSAGTGRTDTQYF	TGTGCCAGCAGTGCCGGGACAGGGAGGACAGATACGCAGTATTTT
TRBV7-2	NA	NA	15	TRBJ2-4	CASSLAGIAKNIQYF	TGTGCCAGCAGCTTAGCGGGGATAGCCAAAAACATTCAGTACTTC
TRBV18	NA	NA	13	TRBJ2-3	CASSSMVLDTQYF	TGTGCCAGCTCAAGCATGGTCTTGGATACGCAGTATTTT
TRBV7-2	NA	NA	17	TRBJ2-1	CASSLAGGARSYNEQFF	TGTGCCAGCAGCTTAGCGGGGGGGGCTAGATCCTACAATGAGCAGTTCTTC
TRBV6-4	few	TRBD2	14	TRBJ2-3	CAPGEGSKPDTQYF	TGTGCCCCCGGGGAGGGGTCCAAGCCAGATACGCAGTATTTT
TRBV7-9	few	TRBD1	14	TRBJ2-3	CASSSVDRADTQYF	TGTGCCAGCAGCTCCGTCGACAGGGCAGATACGCAGTATTTT
TRBV20-1	few	TRBD1	14	TRBJ2-3	CSARAGGHVDTQYF	TGCAGTGCCAGGGCAGGGGGCCATGTAGATACGCAGTATTTT
TRBV20-1	NA	NA	15	TRBJ1-5	CSAREGGISNQPQHF	TGCAGTGCTAGAGAGGGAGGGATCAGCAATCAGCCCCAGCATTTT
TRBV6-6	NA	NA	14	TRBJ1-5	CASRPRGSNQPQHF	TGTGCCAGCAGGCCCAGGGGAAGCAATCAGCCCCAGCATTTT
TRBV15	many	NA	17	TRBJ2-7	CATSRSLRDSEPYEQYF	TGTGCCACCAGCAGATCCCTCCGGGACTCCGAACCCTACGAGCAGTACTTC
TRBV10-3	few	NA	14	TRBJ2-5	CAISEQGGSETQYF	TGTGCCATCAGTGAGCAGGGGGGCAGCGAGACCCAGTACTTC
TRBV4-2	many	TRBD2	19	TRBJ2-3	CASSQDPTSGGRSTDTQYF	TGTGCCAGCAGCCAAGATCCCACTAGCGGGGGGCGTAGCACAGATACGCAGTATTTT
TRBV25-1	many	NA	15	TRBJ1-5	CASSERGAGNQPQHF	TGTGCCAGCAGTGAACGCGGGGCTGGCAATCAGCCCCAGCATTTT
TRBV10-3	many	TRBD2	13	TRBJ2-5	CAIGGTSGETQYF	TGTGCCATCGGGGGGACTAGCGGCGAGACCCAGTACTTC
TRBV6-5	few	NA	15	TRBJ2-3	CASSYAQYSTDTQYF	TGTGCCAGCAGTTACGCTCAGTACAGCACAGATACGCAGTATTTT
TRBV24-1	many	TRBD2	15	TRBJ2-3	CATSSSGGTTDTQYF	TGTGCCACCAGTTCTTCCGGGGGGACCACAGATACGCAGTATTTT
TRBV7-9	few	NA	13	TRBJ2-2	CASSPTLPGELFF	TGTGCCAGCAGCCCGACTCTACCCGGGGAGCTGTTTTTT
TRBV9	many	NA	16	TRBJ1-3	CASSVGSGGFGNTIYF	TGTGCCAGCAGCGTAGGGTCGGGGGGCTTCGGAAACACCATATATTTT
TRBV28	many	NA	14	TRBJ2-7	CASSLTGETYEQYF	TGTGCCAGCAGTTTAACGGGAGAGACCTACGAGCAGTACTTC
TRBV9	few	TRBD2	14	TRBJ2-7	CASSVGEGGYEQYF	TGTGCCAGCAGCGTAGGGGAGGGAGGGTACGAGCAGTACTTC
TRBV12-3/TRBV12-4	many	NA	14	TRBJ2-1	CASSAPGGYNEQFF	TGTGCCAGCAGTGCCCCCGGGGGCTACAATGAGCAGTTCTTC
TRBV29-1	few	TRBD1	16	TRBJ1-2	CSVPGQGFGANYGYTF	TGCAGCGTACCGGGACAGGGATTCGGGGCTAACTATGGCTACACCTTC
TRBV5-4	many	NA	13	TRBJ1-1	CASSLSGETEAFF	TGTGCCAGCAGCTTGTCAGGGGAAACTGAAGCTTTCTTT
TRBV11-2	many	TRBD2	15	TRBJ2-5	CASSPPSGRGETQYF	TGTGCCAGCAGCCCCCCTAGCGGGAGAGGAGAGACCCAGTACTTC
TRBV10-3	many	TRBD2	17	TRBJ2-1	CAISGPNLAGGDNEQFF	TGTGCCATCAGTGGCCCCAATCTAGCGGGGGGGGACAATGAGCAGTTCTTC
TRBV6-1	many	NA	13	TRBJ2-3	CASSLHSTDTQYF	TGTGCCAGCAGTTTGCATAGCACAGATACGCAGTATTTT
TRBV28	NA	NA	14	TRBJ2-2	CASSFKGYTGELFF	TGTGCCAGCAGTTTCAAGGGGTACACCGGGGAGCTGTTTTTT
TRBV13	few	TRBD2	14	TRBJ2-1	CASSLEVGGNEQFF	TGTGCCAGCAGCTTAGAAGTCGGGGGGAATGAGCAGTTCTTC
TRBV12-3/TRBV12-4	NA	NA	11	TRBJ2-1	CASSISWEQFF	TGTGCCAGCAGCATTAGCTGGGAGCAGTTCTTC
TRBV28	few	NA	17	TRBJ1-5	CASSSYQGLGSNQPQHF	TGTGCCAGCAGCTCATACCAGGGCCTGGGGAGCAATCAGCCCCAGCATTTT
TRBV28	many	TRBD1	14	TRBJ2-7	CASSFPGGKYEQYF	TGTGCCAGCAGTTTCCCAGGGGGCAAGTACGAGCAGTACTTC
TRBV6-2/TRBV6-3	NA	NA	15	TRBJ2-1	CASSYVQVSYNEQFF	TGTGCCAGCAGTTACGTACAGGTCTCCTACAATGAGCAGTTCTTC
TRBV20-1	many	TRBD2	13	TRBJ2-7	CSARTSEPYEQYF	TGCAGTGCTAGGACTAGCGAACCCTACGAGCAGTACTTC